This is a list of T cell receptor beta chains from one sample in a study of Ad26.COV2.S vaccination and SARS-CoV-2 variants. Only in-frame clones appear in the TCRdb table, and some are missing; sequencing was by immunoSEQ multiplex PCR. The sample yields over 400,000 clones, 80% to 95% seen once. The material sequenced was peripheral blood, taken in a trial of Ad26.COV2.S vaccine versus placebo. The receptors here all came from a person aged 18-65 years who received the Ad26.COV2.S COVID-19 vaccine or a placebo. Both conserved end residues are part of each CDR3. A D gene is named only where the DNA matches it firmly. Rows give clone size only sometimes, using once, few, many, or a class for an expanded clone.

V: TRBV5-4; D: .; J: TRBJ2-7; size: few; DNA: TGTGCCAGCAGCTTGCCAGGGAGAGACTACGAGCAGTACTTC; CDR3: CASSLPGRDYEQYF
V: TRBV5-4; D: .; J: TRBJ2-2; size: .; DNA: TGTGCCAGCAGCATATACCACGGGGGCCCGCTCGGGGAGCTGTTTTTT; CDR3: CASSIYHGGPLGELFF
V: TRBV5-1; D: .; J: TRBJ2-2; size: .; DNA: TGCGCCAGCAGCTTGGGGGTCCTTGAGGGGCTGTTTTTT; CDR3: CASSLGVLEGLFF
V: TRBV11-2; D: TRBD1; J: TRBJ1-4; size: .; DNA: TGTGCCAGCAGCTTAGATCGACAGGGGACGGGAAAACTGTTTTTT; CDR3: CASSLDRQGTGKLFF
V: TRBV6-5; D: TRBD1; J: TRBJ1-1; size: .; DNA: TGTGCCAGCAGCCGGGGACAGGGGTGGACTGAAGCTTTCTTT; CDR3: CASSRGQGWTEAFF
V: TRBV7-2; D: .; J: TRBJ1-1; size: .; DNA: TGTGCCAGCAGCTTAGGAGCCAGGGGACCCCTCTTTAACACTGAAGCTTTCTTT; CDR3: CASSLGARGPLFNTEAFF
V: TRBV9; D: .; J: TRBJ2-1; size: .; DNA: TGTGCCAGCAGCGTAGAGGGTAACAATGAGCAGTTCTTC; CDR3: CASSVEGNNEQFF
V: TRBV7-9; D: .; J: TRBJ1-2; size: .; DNA: TGTGCCAGCAGCTTAGTTAGTTATGCGGATGGCTACACCTTC; CDR3: CASSLVSYADGYTF
V: TRBV4-3; D: .; J: TRBJ2-1; size: .; DNA: TGCGCCAGCAGCCAAGAATTTGAGGGGTTCTACAATGAGCAGTTCTTC; CDR3: CASSQEFEGFYNEQFF
V: TRBV24-1; D: TRBD1; J: TRBJ2-7; size: .; DNA: TGTGCCACCGCCGAGAGGGGGCGGACCCACGAGCAGTACTTC; CDR3: CATAERGRTHEQYF
V: TRBV9; D: TRBD2; J: TRBJ2-3; size: .; DNA: TGTGCCAGCAGCGTAGCAGCGGCTAGCGGGGGGGATACGCAGTATTTT; CDR3: CASSVAAASGGDTQYF
V: TRBV10-3; D: TRBD1; J: TRBJ1-1; size: .; DNA: TGTGCCATCAGTGATCCCTGGACAGGGGGGGAAGAAGCTTTCTTT; CDR3: CAISDPWTGGEEAFF
V: TRBV10-2; D: TRBD1; J: TRBJ1-5; size: .; DNA: TGCGCCAGCAGTGCACAGGGGAATCAGCCCCAGCATTTT; CDR3: CASSAQGNQPQHF
V: TRBV6-1; D: TRBD1; J: TRBJ2-4; size: .; DNA: TGTGCCAGCAGTGCTATCGGGACAGGGATTGCCAAAAACATTCAGTACTTC; CDR3: CASSAIGTGIAKNIQYF
V: TRBV5-4; D: .; J: TRBJ2-2; size: .; DNA: TGTGCCAGCAGCTCAGACCCGAACACCGGGGAGCTGTTTTTT; CDR3: CASSSDPNTGELFF
V: TRBV7-8; D: .; J: TRBJ1-3; size: .; DNA: TGTGCCAGCAGCTTACCGGGTCGGGCGAAAAACCGAAACACCATATATTTT; CDR3: CASSLPGRAKNRNTIYF
V: TRBV27; D: TRBD2; J: TRBJ2-2; size: once; DNA: TGTGCCAGCAGACACAGACGGGGGGAACGCGGGGAGCTGTTTTTT; CDR3: CASRHRRGERGELFF
V: TRBV11-2; D: .; J: TRBJ2-3; size: .; DNA: TGTGCCAGCAGCTCTGGAACAGATACGCAGTATTTT; CDR3: CASSSGTDTQYF
V: TRBV10-3; D: TRBD1; J: TRBJ2-7; size: .; DNA: TGTGCCATCTCTCTGACAGGGGGCAAGTACGAGCAGTACTTC; CDR3: CAISLTGGKYEQYF
V: TRBV10-2; D: TRBD2; J: TRBJ2-1; size: .; DNA: TGCGCCAGCAGCTTAGGGACTAGCGGGGGGGTCCTCCTCTCCTACAATGAGCAGTTCTTC; CDR3: CASSLGTSGGVLLSYNEQFF
V: TRBV4-3; D: .; J: TRBJ1-2; size: once; DNA: TGCGCCAGCAGCCAAGAATACAGAGAGTACTATGGCTACACCTTC; CDR3: CASSQEYREYYGYTF
V: TRBV29-1; D: TRBD1; J: TRBJ2-5; size: .; DNA: TGCAGCGCCAGACAGGGGTCACAAGAGACCCAGTACTTC; CDR3: CSARQGSQETQYF
V: TRBV7-2; D: .; J: TRBJ1-3; size: .; DNA: TGTGCCAGCAGCTTAGGGCAGGGCTCTGGAAACACCATATATTTT; CDR3: CASSLGQGSGNTIYF
V: TRBV6-5; D: TRBD1; J: TRBJ2-7; size: .; DNA: TGTGCCAGCAGGGGACAGGGTCGGACCTCCTACGAGCAGTACTTC; CDR3: CASRGQGRTSYEQYF
V: TRBV2; D: TRBD1; J: TRBJ1-2; size: few; DNA: TGTGCCAGCAGTACGGACAGGACGGCGGGCTACACCTTC; CDR3: CASSTDRTAGYTF
V: TRBV4-3; D: .; J: TRBJ1-1; size: few; DNA: TGCGCCAGCAGCCAAAACAGGAACACTGAAGCTTTCTTT; CDR3: CASSQNRNTEAFF
V: TRBV25-1; D: .; J: TRBJ1-2; size: .; DNA: TGTGCCAGCAGTGAATATAGGGATAACTATGGCTACACCTTC; CDR3: CASSEYRDNYGYTF
V: TRBV7-6; D: .; J: TRBJ1-1; size: .; DNA: TGTGCCAGCAGCTTAGTCGATACCGAAGCTTTCTTT; CDR3: CASSLVDTEAFF
V: TRBV6-5; D: .; J: TRBJ1-4; size: .; DNA: TGTGCCAGCAGTTCAGGGGTGTGGGAAAAACTGTTTTTT; CDR3: CASSSGVWEKLFF
V: TRBV9; D: .; J: TRBJ2-2; size: .; DNA: TGTGCCAGCAGCGTAGGTGCAGGGGTCGGGGAGCTGTTTTTT; CDR3: CASSVGAGVGELFF
V: TRBV10-1; D: .; J: TRBJ2-1; size: .; DNA: TGCGCCAGCAGTGAGTGGAGGGCAGGGGCGGATGAGCAGTTCTTC; CDR3: CASSEWRAGADEQFF
V: TRBV28; D: TRBD1; J: TRBJ2-5; size: .; DNA: TGTGCCAGCACCCCAGGACAGGGGTTCCCCCAGTACTTC; CDR3: CASTPGQGFPQYF
V: TRBV27; D: TRBD1; J: TRBJ1-2; size: once; DNA: TGTGCCAGCAGTCCCGGGGACAGGATCTCCTATGGCTACACCTTC; CDR3: CASSPGDRISYGYTF
V: TRBV12-3/TRBV12-4; D: .; J: TRBJ1-2; size: .; DNA: TGTGCCAGCAGTTTAATAAGGGGCCGGGGGACCTTC; CDR3: CASSLIRGRGTF
V: TRBV19; D: .; J: TRBJ2-3; size: .; DNA: TGTGCCAGTAGTCCCGGAGGCCCGGGTACGCAGTATTTT; CDR3: CASSPGGPGTQYF
V: TRBV7-2; D: .; J: TRBJ2-5; size: .; DNA: TGTGCCAGCAGCCAACTAGGGACCTTACAAGAGACCCAGTACTTC; CDR3: CASSQLGTLQETQYF
V: TRBV4-3; D: .; J: TRBJ2-7; size: .; DNA: TGCGCCAGCAGCCAAGATGTGGGTCGGAACTACGAGCAGTACTTC; CDR3: CASSQDVGRNYEQYF
V: TRBV30; D: TRBD2; J: TRBJ2-1; size: .; DNA: TGTGCCTGGAGTTTACCCGGGACTAGCGGGCCGTACAATGAGCAGTTCTTC; CDR3: CAWSLPGTSGPYNEQFF
V: TRBV7-2; D: TRBD2; J: TRBJ2-3; size: .; DNA: TGTGCCAGCATACACTTAGCGGGGGGGCGCACAGATACGCAGTATTTT; CDR3: CASIHLAGGRTDTQYF
V: TRBV6-6; D: TRBD2; J: TRBJ2-1; size: few; DNA: TGTGCCAGCAGAAGGACTAGCGGGGGCGAGAAGGGGTTCTTC; CDR3: CASRRTSGGEKGFF
V: TRBV19; D: TRBD1; J: TRBJ1-1; size: .; DNA: TGTGCCAGCCAGGGGGGCCCCCTCATGAACACTGAAGCTTTCTTT; CDR3: CASQGGPLMNTEAFF
V: TRBV2; D: TRBD2; J: TRBJ2-1; size: .; DNA: TGTGCCAGCCTCCCTATAGCGGGGGGCGGCAATGAGCAGTTCTTC; CDR3: CASLPIAGGGNEQFF
V: TRBV3-1/TRBV3-2; D: .; J: TRBJ1-2; size: .; DNA: TGTGCCAGCAGCCAGCTCCCCGACAGTAACTATGGCTACACCTTC; CDR3: CASSQLPDSNYGYTF
V: TRBV3-1/TRBV3-2; D: .; J: TRBJ2-3; size: .; DNA: TGTGCCAGCAGCCGGGGGGGAGGGGGAACAGATACGCAGTATTTT; CDR3: CASSRGGGGTDTQYF
V: TRBV7-9; D: .; J: TRBJ1-1; size: .; DNA: TGTGCCAGCAGCCCCACAGTTGGAGGAGGGAACACTGAAGCTTTCTTT; CDR3: CASSPTVGGGNTEAFF
V: TRBV9; D: .; J: TRBJ1-5; size: .; DNA: TGTGCCAGCAGCGTCACAGGGAATAGCAATCAGCCCCAGCATTTT; CDR3: CASSVTGNSNQPQHF
V: TRBV30; D: TRBD2; J: TRBJ2-5; size: .; DNA: TGTGCCTGGGGGGGACTAGGCGAGGAGACCCAGTACTTC; CDR3: CAWGGLGEETQYF
V: TRBV5-1; D: .; J: TRBJ2-7; size: .; DNA: TGCGCCAGCAGCGTGGGGCAGGGCAGCCTTGGCGAGCAGTACTTC; CDR3: CASSVGQGSLGEQYF
V: TRBV2; D: .; J: TRBJ2-3; size: .; DNA: TGTGCCAGCAGTGAAGAACAGAGCACAGATACGCAGTATTTT; CDR3: CASSEEQSTDTQYF
V: TRBV2; D: TRBD1; J: TRBJ2-5; size: .; DNA: TGTGCCAGCACCCCGGGGACAGGGGTAGAGACCCAGTACTTC; CDR3: CASTPGTGVETQYF
V: TRBV4-2; D: .; J: TRBJ1-2; size: .; DNA: TGTGCCAGCGTCGGCCGGGGTTATGGCTACACCTTC; CDR3: CASVGRGYGYTF
V: TRBV9; D: .; J: TRBJ1-5; size: .; DNA: TGTGCCAGCAGCCCGCGACCCAATCAGCCCCAGCATTTT; CDR3: CASSPRPNQPQHF
V: TRBV5-6; D: .; J: TRBJ1-2; size: .; DNA: TGTGCCAGCAGCTTTTACTTTGGCTACACCTTC; CDR3: CASSFYFGYTF
V: TRBV19; D: TRBD1; J: TRBJ1-6; size: .; DNA: TGTGCCAGTAAGACAGGGGGCTATAATTCACCCCTCCACTTT; CDR3: CASKTGGYNSPLHF
V: TRBV4-1; D: TRBD2; J: TRBJ2-3; size: .; DNA: TGCGCCAGCAGCCAACCGACTAGCGGGGGGGCAGCAGATACGCAGTATTTT; CDR3: CASSQPTSGGAADTQYF